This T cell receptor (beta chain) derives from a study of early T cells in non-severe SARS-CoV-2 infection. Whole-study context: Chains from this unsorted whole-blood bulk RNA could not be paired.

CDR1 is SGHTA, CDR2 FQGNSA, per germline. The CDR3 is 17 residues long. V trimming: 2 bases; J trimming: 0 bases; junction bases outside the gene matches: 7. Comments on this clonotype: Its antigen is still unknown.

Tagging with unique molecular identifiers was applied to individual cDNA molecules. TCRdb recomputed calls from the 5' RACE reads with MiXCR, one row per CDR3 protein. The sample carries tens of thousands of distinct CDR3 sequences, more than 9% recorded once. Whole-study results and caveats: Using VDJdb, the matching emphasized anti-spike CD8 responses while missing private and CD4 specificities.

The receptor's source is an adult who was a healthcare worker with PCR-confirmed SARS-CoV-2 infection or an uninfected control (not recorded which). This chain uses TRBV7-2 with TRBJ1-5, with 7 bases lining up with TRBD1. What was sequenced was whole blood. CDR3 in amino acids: CASSLRGGDYSNQPQHF. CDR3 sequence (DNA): TGTGCCAGCAGCTTAAGAGGGGGCGATTATAGCAATCAGCCCCAGCATTTT. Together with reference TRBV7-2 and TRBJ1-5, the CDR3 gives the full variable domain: GAGVSQSPSNKVTEKGKDVELRCDPISGHTALYWYRQSLGQGLEFLIYFQGNSAPDKSGLPSDRFSAERTGGSVSTLTIQRTQQEDSAVYLCASSLRGGDYSNQPQHFGDGTRLSIL.